This section outlines one T cell receptor (beta chain) sequence together with its context. Per the original data handling: From reference gene primer amplification, estimates of nucleated cell counts were derived. Method: immunoSEQ multiplex PCR; TCRdb's copy keeps in-frame clones and lacks some. The V and J calls and clone size come from that table; D and trimming were worked out from the DNA. The data hold approximately 91,000 clones, with 70% to 90% observed a single time. The data were taken from a study of blood T cell repertoires in COVID-19. Study information: The samples span acute and convalescent COVID-19 from the United States, Italy and Spain. PBMCs, B-cell-depleted T cells, or T cells were the source of the cDNA or gDNA that made up the material.

The J segment lost 0 bases and the V segment lost 5 bases, leaving 6 bases of the junction unmatched. Per germline, CDR1 LNHDA and CDR2 SQIVND (reference sequence). This CDR3 region has 15 residues. The sequenced material came from peripheral blood. This receptor was identified in a man between 70 and 80 years old with acute or convalescent COVID-19. The chain recombines TRBV19 with TRBJ2-7; 8 bases agree with TRBD1. CDR3 sequence (DNA): TGTGCCAGTAGTCCGGGACAGGTCCCCTCCTACGAGCAGTACTTC. This sequence encodes CASSPGQVPSYEQYF.